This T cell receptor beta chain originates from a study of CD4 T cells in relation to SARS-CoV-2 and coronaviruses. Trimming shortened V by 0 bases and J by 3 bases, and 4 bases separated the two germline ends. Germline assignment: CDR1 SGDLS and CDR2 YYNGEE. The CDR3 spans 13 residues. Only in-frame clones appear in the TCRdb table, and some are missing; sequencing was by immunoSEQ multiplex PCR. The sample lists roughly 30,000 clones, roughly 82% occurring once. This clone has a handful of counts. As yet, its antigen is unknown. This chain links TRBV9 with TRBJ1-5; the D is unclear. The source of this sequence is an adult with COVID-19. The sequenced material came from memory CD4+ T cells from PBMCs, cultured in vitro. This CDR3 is CASSVGFNQPQHF. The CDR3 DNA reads TGTGCCAGCAGCGTAGGTTTCAATCAGCCCCAGCATTTT.